The 21 T cell receptor beta chains in this list originate from one sample, sequenced in a study of blood T cells in healthy people across ages. Together with a sample-barcoded 5' primer, a J-beta primer mix was included in a second PCR lasting roughly 6 to 12 cycles. MiXCR was run by TCRdb on the 5' RACE reads, yielding one entry per CDR3 protein. The sample contains 1.5 million to 2 million distinct CDR3 sequences, 30% to 40% of which appear only once. Sequenced input: blood. The receptors were sampled from a woman aged 25 to 39 in good health.

Remarks on this clonotype: The junction shows a germline mismatch at one end, possibly a read error. The V call is TRBV7-2, the J call TRBJ2-3; tentative D call: TRBD1 (7 bases). The germline CDR1 and CDR2 sequences are SGHTA and FQGNSA. The CDR3 contains 16 residues. The CDR3, as DNA: TGTGCCTGCAGCCGCGGGACAGCCTCTAGCACAGATACGCAGTATTTT. This gives the protein CACSRGTASSTDTQYF.

In its sample, this clonotype was seen a few times. The CDR3 spells CASSQDSRDVSSTDTQYF. In DNA, the CDR3 is TGCGCCAGCAGCCAAGATAGCAGGGACGTTTCTAGCACAGATACGCAGTATTTT. V is TRBV4-1 and J is TRBJ2-3; either TRBD1 or TRBD2 may fit D (5 bases each). This CDR3 contains 18 residues. V was clipped by 0 bases and J by 0 bases, with 16 bases between them. Germline V gene sequence: CDR1 MGHRA, CDR2 YSYEKL.

The rearrangement joins TRBV20-1 to TRBJ2-5; no firm D call. Looked up from germline, CDR1 is DFQATT and CDR2 is SNEGSKA (reference sequence). The CDR3 contains 13 residues. V was pared by 0 bases and J by 5 bases, with 10 bases between. The CDR3 coding sequence is TGCAGTGCTAGAGATTTTTCCGGGGAGACCCAGTACTTC. Protein: CSARDFSGETQYF.

This clonotype has more than one count but fewer than ten. The rearrangement links TRBV24-1 to TRBJ2-3; TRBD1 matches 10 bases. CDR1 KGHDR and CDR2 SFDVKD come from the germline V gene. The CDR3 is 20 residues long. The V gene end was trimmed by 6 bases and the J gene end by 6 bases; junction bases not matched to a gene: 23. The CDR3 region is CATSFSGGYVRTGGLDTQYF. In DNA, the CDR3 is TGTGCCACCAGTTTTTCCGGCGGGTATGTGAGGACAGGGGGTTTGGATACGCAGTATTTT.

This clonotype came up many times. The J gene is TRBJ2-7, the V gene TRBV20-1; maybe TRBD2 (6 bases). The V and J ends lost 6 bases and 3 bases respectively, with 15 bases between them. The V gene's germline CDR1 is DFQATT and CDR2 SNEGSKA (reference sequence). CDR3 length: 13 amino acids. The CDR3 reads CSATQWRDYEQYF. In DNA, the CDR3 is TGCAGTGCCACCCAATGGAGGGACTACGAGCAGTACTTC.

CDR3 bases: TGTGCCAGCAGCTTATCCGGGAGGGCCCGGAGTGAGCAGTTCTTC. It specifies CASSLSGRARSEQFF. The chain combines TRBV7-2 with TRBJ2-1; 8 nucleotides line up with TRBD2. The J segment lost 9 bases and the V segment lost 2 bases, leaving 9 bases of the junction unmatched. The CDR3 length is 15 residues. In germline, CDR1 is SGHTA, CDR2 FQGNSA.

The V gene is TRBV5-1, the J gene TRBJ1-2, with 8 bases aligning to TRBD1. Germline CDR1 reads SGHRS; CDR2 reads YFSETQ. The CDR3 runs 15 residues. After removal of 4 bases from V and 6 bases from J, the junction contained 11 bases not matched to a gene. The CDR3 nucleotides read TGCGCCAGCAGCACTCGATCCCAGGGGGCGGATGGCTACACCTTC. Amino acid sequence: CASSTRSQGADGYTF. Complete variable domain (other parts from reference TRBV5-1 and TRBJ1-2): KAGVTQTPRYLIKTRGQQVTLSCSPISGHRSVSWYQQTPGQGLQFLFEYFSETQRNKGNFPGRFSGRQFSNSRSEMNVSTLELGDSALYLCASSTRSQGADGYTFGSGTRLTVV.

This clonotype was counted a few times. At one of its ends the junction is not consistent with the germline gene, which may arise from a read error. V is TRBV20-1 and J is TRBJ1-6, with D perhaps TRBD1 (5 bases). CDR1 and CDR2 from the germline V gene are DFQATT and SNEGSKA (reference sequence). The length of the CDR3 is 19 residues. The CDR3 DNA reads TGCAGTGCAAAAAGAGCTAGCAGGGCCAGCTGGGGCGATAATTCACCCCGCCACTTT. As protein: CSAKRASRASWGDNSPRHF.

The V and J genes are TRBV30 and TRBJ2-3, with a tentative D call TRBD2 (6 bases). Trimming took 1 base from V and 2 from J, leaving 13 bases between them. Germline V gives CDR1 GTSNPN, CDR2 SVGIG (reference sequence). The CDR3 contains 15 residues. In DNA, the CDR3 is TGTGCCTGGAGTGAGGGGAGGCTAAACACAGATACGCAGTATTTT. Amino acids: CAWSEGRLNTDTQYF. The full variable domain, with the rest looked up from reference TRBV30 and TRBJ2-3, is SQTIHQWPATLVQPVGSPLSLECTVEGTSNPNLYWYRQAAGRGLQLLFYSVGIGQISSEVPQNLSASRPQDRQFILSSKKLLLSDSGFYLCAWSEGRLNTDTQYFGPGTRLTVL.

This clonotype showed up many times. This chain joins TRBV6-1 and TRBJ2-6; D call uncertain. CDR3 length: 15 amino acids. In germline, CDR1 is MNHNS, CDR2 SASEGT. Between the trimmed V and J ends, which lost 5 bases and 1 base, there was a span of 9 bases. CDR3 in amino acids: CASSSRWSGANVLTF. The CDR3 region has the DNA TGTGCCAGCAGTTCCCGGTGGTCTGGGGCCAACGTCCTGACTTTC.

This clonotype was counted a single time. This chain links TRBV7-2 with TRBJ1-2; D perhaps matches TRBD1 (6 bases). Trimming stripped 3 bases from V and 8 bases from J, with 13 bases between. This CDR3 is built from 13 residues. Germline-derived CDR1 and CDR2 are SGHTA and FQGNSA. The CDR3 bases are TGTGCCAGCAGCTTTGCAGGGGCCGGAGGCTACACCTTC. It is translated as CASSFAGAGGYTF.

Concerning this clonotype: The final CDR3 position lacks the conserved phenylalanine or tryptophan, pointing to a likely read error. The V and J genes are TRBV6-1 and TRBJ1-1; no clear D. The germline gives CDR1 MNHNS, CDR2 SASEGT. The ends were cut back, 5 bases at V and 1 base at J, with 11 bases in the middle. The CDR3 consists of 14 residues. CDR3 in amino acids: CASSLGWGNTEAFC. The DNA for the CDR3 is TGTGCCAGCAGTTTAGGCTGGGGGAACACTGAAGCTTTCTGT.

The chain employs TRBV28 and TRBJ2-1; TRBD2 agrees at 8 bases. V lost 3 bases to trimming and J lost 4 bases; unmatched junction nucleotides: 8. The germline gives CDR1 MDHEN, CDR2 SYDVKM. The CDR3 covers 16 residues. CDR3 residues: CASSLVVPGGYNEQFF. The CDR3 DNA reads as TGTGCCAGCAGTTTGGTAGTTCCGGGAGGGTACAATGAGCAGTTCTTC.

The sample holds one count of this clonotype. This chain's CDR3 is CASSPGGKNLDYGYTF. The DNA for the CDR3 is TGCGCCAGCAGCCCAGGTGGAAAGAATCTGGACTATGGCTACACCTTC. The chain recombines TRBV5-1 with TRBJ1-2; no clear D. V lost 4 bases and J 3 bases, leaving 19 bases between the germline ends. Germline loops: CDR1 SGHRS, CDR2 YFSETQ. The CDR3 loop spans 16 amino acids.

This chain connects TRBV27 to TRBJ1-1; D is undetermined. CDR1 is MNHEY and CDR2 is SMNVEV in the germline V gene (reference sequence). Trimming left V 5 bases short and J 4 bases short, with 26 bases between. This CDR3 region has 18 residues. CDR3 in amino acids: CASSPITTGGIRITEAFF. CDR3 DNA: TGTGCCAGCAGTCCTATCACGACGGGAGGCATTAGGATCACTGAAGCTTTCTTT.

This chain connects TRBV21-1 to TRBJ2-5; the D call TRBD1 from the table was never checked on the DNA. TRBV21-1 is designated a pseudogene. CDR3 length: 16 residues. The CDR3 here is CASSDDRGYRRETQYF. For the CDR3, the DNA is TGTGCCAGCAGCGACGACAGGGGTTATAGGAGGGAGACCCAGTACTTC.

The rearrangement uses TRBV20-1 and TRBJ2-7, with 9 bases fitting TRBD1. This CDR3 contains 11 residues. Germline lookup yields CDR1 DFQATT and CDR2 SNEGSKA (reference sequence). The CDR3, as DNA: TGCAGCGGGGACAGGGCCAACGAGCAGTACTTC. Translated, it gives CSGDRANEQYF.

This clonotype was counted many times. This chain uses TRBV6-6 with TRBJ2-5, with D possibly being TRBD1 (6 bases). The germline gives CDR1 MNHNY, CDR2 SVGAGI (reference sequence). V was trimmed by 6 bases and J by 0 bases, leaving 11 bases between them. There are 14 residues in the CDR3. CDR3 bases: TGTGCCAGCAGCCCAGGACAGTACCAAGAGACCCAGTACTTC. It translates to CASSPGQYQETQYF.

The V and J genes are TRBV20-1 and TRBJ2-5, with 8 nucleotides matching TRBD1. This CDR3 contains 13 residues. From germline, CDR1 is DFQATT and CDR2 SNEGSKA (reference sequence). The J segment lost 7 bases and the V segment lost 5 bases, leaving 9 bases of the junction unmatched. CDR3 coding DNA: TGCAGTGCTGAGACAGGGGTGGGGGTGACCCAGTACTTC. Its translation: CSAETGVGVTQYF.

This sequence joins TRBV27 and TRBJ2-7; D is uncertain. CDR1 and CDR2 from the germline V gene are MNHEY and SMNVEV (reference sequence). The CDR3 consists of 13 residues. V was cut by 3 bases and J by 3 bases, with 9 bases left in between. This CDR3 is CASSFDTNYEQYF. CDR3 nucleotides: TGTGCCAGCAGTTTTGACACCAACTACGAGCAGTACTTC.

The chain links TRBV6-6 to TRBJ2-2, with 10 bases aligning to TRBD1. The CDR3 is 15 residues long. CDR1 and CDR2 from the germline V gene are MNHNY and SVGAGI (reference sequence). V shed 5 bases, J shed 6 bases, and the junction held 6 bases outside the gene matches. Here the CDR3 DNA reads TGTGCCAGCAGTGGTGGACAGGGGGTGGCCGGGGAGCTGTTTTTT. It codes for CASSGGQGVAGELFF.